This TCR beta chain stems from a study of blood T cells in healthy people across ages. A second PCR of roughly 7 to 11 cycles used a sample-barcoded 5' primer and a J-beta primer mix. TCRdb itself ran the 5' RACE reads through MiXCR, one entry per CDR3 protein. The sample records some 850,000 distinct CDR3 sequences, about a quarter being singletons. The V end was cut by 4 bases, the J end by 4 bases, with 17 bases between. Germline CDR1 reads LGHDT; CDR2 reads YNNKEL (reference sequence). The length of the CDR3 is 16 residues. This same sample was also part of a study on T cells of mothers and their children.

The J gene is TRBJ1-3, the V gene TRBV3-1, with a tentative D call TRBD1 (6 bases). This receptor was taken from a boy between 10 and 17 years old in good health. The sample consisted of blood. CDR3 amino acids: CASSPGKQGYGNTIYF. The CDR3 DNA follows: TGTGCCAGCAGCCCGGGGAAACAGGGCTACGGAAACACCATATATTTT.